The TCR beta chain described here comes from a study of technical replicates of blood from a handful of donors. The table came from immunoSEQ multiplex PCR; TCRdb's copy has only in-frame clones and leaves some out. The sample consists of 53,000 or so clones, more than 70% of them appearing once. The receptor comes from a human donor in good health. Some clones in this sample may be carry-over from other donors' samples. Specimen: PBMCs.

The CDR3 DNA reads as TGTGCCAGCAGCGGACATCTTACCGTTCAGCCCCAGCATTTT. Translated, it gives CASSGHLTVQPQHF. V gene TRBV2 combines with J gene TRBJ1-5, with D possibly TRBD1 on 5 matching bases. V lost 6 bases, J lost 6 bases, and 15 bases lay in between. CDR3 length: 14 residues. Germline assignment: CDR1 SNHLY and CDR2 FYNNEI.